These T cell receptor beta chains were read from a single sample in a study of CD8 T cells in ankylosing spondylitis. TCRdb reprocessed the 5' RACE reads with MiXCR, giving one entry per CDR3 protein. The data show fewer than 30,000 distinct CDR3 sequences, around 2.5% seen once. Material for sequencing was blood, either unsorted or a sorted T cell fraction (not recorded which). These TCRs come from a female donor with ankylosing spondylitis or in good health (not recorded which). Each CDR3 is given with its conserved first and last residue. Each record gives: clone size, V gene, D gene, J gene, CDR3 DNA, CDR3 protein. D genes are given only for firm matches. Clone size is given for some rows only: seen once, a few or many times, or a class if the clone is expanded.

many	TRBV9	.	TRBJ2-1	TGTGCCAGCAGCGTTCACCCGGAGGGGACCTCCTACAATGAGCAGTTCTTC	CASSVHPEGTSYNEQFF
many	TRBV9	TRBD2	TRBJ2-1	TGTGCCAGCAGCTCTACGGGACTAGCGGACAATGAGCAGTTCTTC	CASSSTGLADNEQFF
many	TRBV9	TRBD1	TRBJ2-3	TGTGCCAGCATGGCCCGGGACAGGGTGACAGATACGCAGTATTTT	CASMARDRVTDTQYF
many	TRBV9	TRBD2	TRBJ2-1	TGTGCCAGCAGCGGTCGGACTAGCGGGAGGGACGGGTACAATGAGCAGTTCTTC	CASSGRTSGRDGYNEQFF
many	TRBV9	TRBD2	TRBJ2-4	TGTGCCAGCAGCGTAGGGCGGGGGGCCGCGGACATTCAGTACTTC	CASSVGRGAADIQYF
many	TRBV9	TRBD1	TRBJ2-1	TGTGCCAGCAGCGTCTTGAGGACAGGAGGAGAGCAGTTCTTC	CASSVLRTGGEQFF
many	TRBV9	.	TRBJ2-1	TGTGCCAGCAGCGTAGGGGCCAGGGTGGGATACAATGAGCAGTTCTTC	CASSVGARVGYNEQFF
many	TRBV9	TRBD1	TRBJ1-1	TGTGCCAGCAGCCCCGACAGGGAGAACACTGAAGCTTTCTTT	CASSPDRENTEAFF
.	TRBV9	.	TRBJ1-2	TGTGCCAGCAGCGTAGACGGGGGCGCGCTGAGCGCAGGCTACACCTTC	CASSVDGGALSAGYTF
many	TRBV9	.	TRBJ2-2	TGTGCCAGCAGCGTAGTTGGGACCCCAGGGGTTTCGGAGCTGTTTTTT	CASSVVGTPGVSELFF
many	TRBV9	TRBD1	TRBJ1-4	TGTGCCAGCAGCCCCCGACAGGGGTCGAATGAAAAACTGTTTTTT	CASSPRQGSNEKLFF
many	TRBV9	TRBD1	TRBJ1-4	TGTGCCAGCAGCGCCGGGACAGGGTATGAAAAACTGTTTTTT	CASSAGTGYEKLFF
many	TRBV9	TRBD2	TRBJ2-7	TGTGCCAGCAGCGCGACTAGCGGGAGCACCAGCTCCTACGAGCAGTACTTC	CASSATSGSTSSYEQYF
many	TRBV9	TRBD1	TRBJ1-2	TGTGCCAGCAACAACAGGGGTTCCGACTATGGCTACACCTTC	CASNNRGSDYGYTF
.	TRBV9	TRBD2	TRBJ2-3	TGTGCCAGCAGCGTAGCTACGGGGGGGAGTACGCAGTATTTT	CASSVATGGSTQYF
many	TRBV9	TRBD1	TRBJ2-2	TGTGCCAGCTCACAGGGGGCGCCCACCGGGGAGCTGTTTTTT	CASSQGAPTGELFF
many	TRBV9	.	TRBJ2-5	TGTGCCAGCAGCGTAGGAGCGGAAGAGACCCAGTACTTC	CASSVGAEETQYF
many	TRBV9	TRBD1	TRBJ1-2	TGTGCCAGCAGCGCTCTCCCCGGGACAGGGGACGGCTACACCTTC	CASSALPGTGDGYTF
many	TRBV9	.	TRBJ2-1	TGTGCCAGCAGCGTAGAATGGTCGGTTTCCTACAATGAGCAGTTCTTC	CASSVEWSVSYNEQFF
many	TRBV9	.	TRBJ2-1	TGTGCCAGCAGCGTAGAAGCGTTGGGCAATGAGCAGTTCTTC	CASSVEALGNEQFF
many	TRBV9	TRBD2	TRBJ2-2	TGTGCCAGCAGCGTGGCTAGCGGGAGCGGGGACGGGGAGCTGTTTTTT	CASSVASGSGDGELFF
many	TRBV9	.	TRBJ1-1	TGTGCCAGCAGCGTAGAGAGGGGTAGCGCTGAAGCTTTCTTT	CASSVERGSAEAFF
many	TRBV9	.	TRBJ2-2	TGTGCCAGCAGCGTATTCCCAGGCGACACCGGGGAGCTGTTTTTT	CASSVFPGDTGELFF
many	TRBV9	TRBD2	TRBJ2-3	TGTGCCAGCAGCGTAGGAGCGGGACTCACAGATACGCAGTATTTT	CASSVGAGLTDTQYF
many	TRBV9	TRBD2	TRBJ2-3	TGTGCCAGCAGCGTCTCTAGCGGATTCACAGATACGCAGTATTTT	CASSVSSGFTDTQYF
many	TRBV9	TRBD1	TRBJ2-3	TGTGCCAGCTCGGGACAGGCGGCAGTAGGCGATACGCAGTATTTT	CASSGQAAVGDTQYF
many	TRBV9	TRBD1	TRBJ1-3	TGTGCCAGCAGCACCTGGGACAGCTCTGGAAACACCATATATTTT	CASSTWDSSGNTIYF
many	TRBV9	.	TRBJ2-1	TGTGCCAGCAGCGTTGGGACTTCCGACAATGAGCAGTTCTTC	CASSVGTSDNEQFF
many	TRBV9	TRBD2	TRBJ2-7	TGTGCCAGCAGCGTAGAAAGCGGGAGCTGGAGCGAGCAGTACTTC	CASSVESGSWSEQYF
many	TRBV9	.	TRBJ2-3	TGTGCCAGCAGCCCCCCCCTGGGGGCAGGGCCCTCTTCCACGCAGTATTTT	CASSPPLGAGPSSTQYF
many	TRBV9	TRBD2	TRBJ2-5	TGTGCCAGCAGCGCCAGGGAGGGCTTACAAGAGACCCAGTACTTC	CASSAREGLQETQYF
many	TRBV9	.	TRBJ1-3	TGTGCCAGCAGCAAGGGGAGCTCTGGAAACACCATATATTTT	CASSKGSSGNTIYF
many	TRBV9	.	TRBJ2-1	TGTGCCAGCAGCGTAGGAGTACGGGAGTTTGACAATGAGCAGTTCTTC	CASSVGVREFDNEQFF
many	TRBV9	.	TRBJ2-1	TGTGCCAGCAGCGTAGGAAACAACAATGAGCAGTTCTTC	CASSVGNNNEQFF
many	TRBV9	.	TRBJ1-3	TGTGCCAGCAGCGTAGAAGGAAACACCATATATTTT	CASSVEGNTIYF
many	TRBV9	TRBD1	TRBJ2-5	TGTGCCAGCAGCGTAGGGAGGGGACAGGTGGAGACCCAGTACTTC	CASSVGRGQVETQYF
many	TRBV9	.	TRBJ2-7	TGTGCCAGCAGCGTACAGGGTTTCGACGAGCAGTACTTC	CASSVQGFDEQYF
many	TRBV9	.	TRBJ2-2	TGTGCCAGCAGCGTAGATCCGACGGGAGCCGGGGAGCTGTTTTTT	CASSVDPTGAGELFF
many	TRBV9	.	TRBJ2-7	TGTGCCAGCAGCGCCCAACTAGTGGGGTTGGAGCAGTACTTC	CASSAQLVGLEQYF
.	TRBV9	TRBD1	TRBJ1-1	TGTGCCAGCAGCGGTGGGGGGACAGGAAAAGCTTTCTTT	CASSGGGTGKAFF
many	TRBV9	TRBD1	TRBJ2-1	TGTGCCAGCAGCGCCCCGGGACAGCAATACAATGAGCAGTTCTTC	CASSAPGQQYNEQFF
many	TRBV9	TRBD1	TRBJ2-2	TGTGCCAGCAGCGTTAGACAGGGTGGAAACACCGGGGAGCTGTTTTTT	CASSVRQGGNTGELFF
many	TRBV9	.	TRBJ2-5	TGTGCCAGCAGCGTAGGTAGCCCCGACCATCCCAAGTACTTC	CASSVGSPDHPKYF
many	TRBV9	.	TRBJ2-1	TGTGCCAGCAGCGTAGATCTAGCTGTAAGCTCCTACAATGAGCAGTTCTTC	CASSVDLAVSSYNEQFF
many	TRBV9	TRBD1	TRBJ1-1	TGTGCCAGCAGCGCCGGAAGGACAGGATATACTGAAGCTTTCTTT	CASSAGRTGYTEAFF
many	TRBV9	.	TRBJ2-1	TGTGCCAGCAGCCCCCAAGGGAAGGTCGACAATGAGCAGTTCTTC	CASSPQGKVDNEQFF
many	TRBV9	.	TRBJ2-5	TGTGCCAGCAGCGTCGACCTTTCCGGCGGGACCCAGTACTTC	CASSVDLSGGTQYF
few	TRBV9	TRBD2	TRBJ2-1	TGTGCCAGCAGCGTAGGTAGCGGGGGGGAATACAATGAGCAGTTCTTC	CASSVGSGGEYNEQFF
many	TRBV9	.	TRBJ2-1	TGTGCCAGCGGGGGCTTGCCCTACAATGAGCAGTTCTTC	CASGGLPYNEQFF
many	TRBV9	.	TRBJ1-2	TGTGCCAGCAGCGGCGGGGGCTACGGCTATGGCTACACCTTC	CASSGGGYGYGYTF
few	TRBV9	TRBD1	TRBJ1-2	TGTGCCAGCAGCGTAGAAGGGACAGGGCACTATGGCTACACCTTC	CASSVEGTGHYGYTF
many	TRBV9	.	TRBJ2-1	TGTGCCAGCAGCGTAGCGGCGACCTCCCGGAATGAGCAGTTCTTC	CASSVAATSRNEQFF